The 20 T cell receptor beta chains given below trace back to one sample, sequenced in a study of radiation and T cells in renal cell carcinoma. Stated time point: blood 2 weeks post-SBRT. Stated treatment: 15 Gy SBRT to primary tumor, nephrectomy 4 weeks later. Clones were sequenced by immunoSEQ multiplex PCR, and TCRdb holds only the in-frame ones, with some missing. Here the sample spans fewer than 30,000 clones, approximately 84% being singletons. This material consisted of blood, taken from a patient whose treatment included radiotherapy and nephrectomy. These receptors came from a man in his fifties or sixties with renal cell carcinoma.

The chain carries TRBV27 and TRBJ1-2; a possible D gene is TRBD1 (5 bases). The CDR3 totals 14 residues. Germline V lookup: CDR1 MNHEY, CDR2 SMNVEV (reference sequence). Trimming pared 0 bases from V and 0 bases from J, leaving 5 bases between. CDR3 nucleotides: TGTGCCAGCAGTTTATCGACAGCTAACTATGGCTACACCTTC. Encoded protein: CASSLSTANYGYTF.

This clone appeared a few times. The rearrangement uses TRBV7-9 and TRBJ1-1; no firm D call. This CDR3 is 14 amino acids long. The germline V gene encodes CDR1 SEHNR and CDR2 FQNEAQ (reference sequence). V lost 0 bases, J lost 8 bases, and 13 bases lay in between. Here the CDR3 reads CASSLALGHREAFF. In DNA, the CDR3 is TGTGCCAGCAGCTTAGCGCTCGGGCACAGAGAAGCTTTCTTT. Combining the CDR3 with reference TRBV7-9 and TRBJ1-1 gives the whole variable domain DTGVSQNPRHKITKRGQNVTFRCDPISEHNRLYWYRQTLGQGPEFLTYFQNEAQLEKSRLLSDRFSAERPKGSFSTLEIQRTEQGDSAMYLCASSLALGHREAFFGQGTRLTVV.

The gene calls are TRBV12-5 and TRBJ1-3, with 10 bases that match TRBD1. V trimming: 5 bases; J trimming: 8 bases; junction bases outside the gene matches: 6. In germline, CDR1 is LGHNT, CDR2 FRNRAP. The length of the CDR3 is 14 residues. The CDR3 DNA sequence: TGTGCTAGTGGTCAGCGACAGGGGGCGGACACCATATATTTT. Amino acids: CASGQRQGADTIYF. The full variable domain, completed using reference TRBV12-5 and TRBJ1-3, is DARVTQTPRHKVTEMGQEVTMRCQPILGHNTVFWYRQTMMQGLELLAYFRNRAPLDDSGMPKDRFSAEMPDATLATLKIQPSEPRDSAVYFCASGQRQGADTIYFGEGSWLTVV.

The J gene is TRBJ2-3, the V gene TRBV6-1, with 7 positions matching TRBD2. After removal of 6 bases from V and 4 bases from J, the junction contained 7 bases not matched to a gene. The CDR3 consists of 14 residues. Germline V gene lookup returns CDR1 MNHNS and CDR2 SASEGT. The CDR3: CASRLSRGADTQYF. As DNA, the CDR3 is TGTGCCAGCAGGCTTAGTCGGGGGGCAGATACGCAGTATTTT.

V and J are TRBV5-1 and TRBJ2-3, with unresolved D. The CDR3 totals 16 residues. Trimming took off 4 bases at V and 4 bases at J, with 19 bases between the two ends. Per germline, CDR1 SGHRS and CDR2 YFSETQ. This CDR3 is CASSPTGGALADTQYF. The CDR3 nucleotides read TGCGCCAGCAGCCCCACCGGCGGAGCCCTGGCAGATACGCAGTATTTT.

The chain combines TRBV30 with TRBJ1-5, with D hard to call. Between the trimmed V and J ends, which lost 3 bases and 0 bases, there was a span of 21 bases. CDR1 and CDR2 (germline): GTSNPN, SVGIG (reference sequence). This CDR3 has 18 residues. This CDR3 is CAWRKNEAVRDSNQPQHF. In DNA form, the CDR3 reads TGTGCCTGGAGAAAGAATGAAGCCGTCCGTGATAGCAATCAGCCCCAGCATTTT. Full variable domain (missing parts from reference TRBV30 and TRBJ1-5): SQTIHQWPATLVQPVGSPLSLECTVEGTSNPNLYWYRQAAGRGLQLLFYSVGIGQISSEVPQNLSASRPQDRQFILSSKKLLLSDSGFYLCAWRKNEAVRDSNQPQHFGDGTRLSIL.

The V and J genes are TRBV6-6 and TRBJ2-1, with 9 bases fitting TRBD2. The junction had 3 bases not matched to a gene; V was cut back by 2 bases and J by 7 bases. Germline assignment: CDR1 MNHNY and CDR2 SVGAGI (reference sequence). This CDR3 has 14 amino acids. CDR3 nucleotide sequence: TGTGCCAGCAGTTACGGCGGGAGGGGGAATGAGCAGTTCTTC. Translated: CASSYGGRGNEQFF.

V gene TRBV18 combines with J gene TRBJ2-7, with 7 bases matching TRBD2. CDR3 length: 14 residues. Per germline, CDR1 KGHSH and CDR2 LQKENI. V dropped 6 bases and J dropped 2; count of bases not matched to a gene: 7. CDR3 nucleotide sequence: TGTGCCAGCTCGCCCCCGGGACTACCCTACGAGCAGTACTTC. Protein product: CASSPPGLPYEQYF.

A single count supports this clone. The chain has TRBV27 and TRBJ2-7; 9 positions match TRBD2. The CDR3 extends over 14 amino acids. The V segment lost 4 bases and the J segment 2 bases; nucleotides outside the gene matches: 3. The germline V gene has CDR1 MNHEY and CDR2 SMNVEV (reference sequence). CDR3 loop: CASSYRGGAYEQYF. Here the CDR3 DNA reads TGTGCCAGCAGTTATCGCGGGGGGGCCTACGAGCAGTACTTC.

The chain uses TRBV5-1 and TRBJ1-1; maybe TRBD1 (5 bases). Trimming stripped 4 bases from V and 4 bases from J, with 17 bases between. The germline CDR1 and CDR2 sequences are SGHRS and YFSETQ. The CDR3 has 15 residues. The CDR3 loop reads CASSLRGPSATEAFF. CDR3 DNA: TGCGCCAGCAGCCTGAGGGGCCCCTCGGCCACTGAAGCTTTCTTT.

The V and J genes are TRBV19 and TRBJ1-1; the match to TRBD1 covers 9 bases. Germline CDR1 reads LNHDA; CDR2 reads SQIVND (reference sequence). Trimming took 5 bases from V and 5 from J; bases not matched to a gene: 9. The CDR3 runs 15 residues. CDR3 residues: CASSQYWTGETEAFF. The CDR3 bases are TGTGCCAGTAGTCAATACTGGACAGGGGAAACTGAAGCTTTCTTT. Supplemented by reference TRBV19 and TRBJ1-1, the full variable domain reads DGGITQSPKYLFRKEGQNVTLSCEQNLNHDAMYWYRQDPGQGLRLIYYSQIVNDFQKGDIAEGYSVSREKKESFPLTVTSAQKNPTAFYLCASSQYWTGETEAFFGQGTRLTVV.

This chain links TRBV7-4 with TRBJ1-4; 7 bases are shared with TRBD1. Germline V gives CDR1 SGHVT, CDR2 SQSDAQ. The CDR3 runs 15 residues. Trimming at V came to 5 bases and at J to 8 bases, leaving 11 bases not matched to a gene. Here the CDR3 DNA reads TGTGCCAGCAGCACCCACAGGGGAGTCGGGGAAAAACTGTTTTTT. This sequence encodes CASSTHRGVGEKLFF.

The rearrangement links TRBV29-1 to TRBJ1-1, with a possible D match to TRBD1 (6 bases). Germline CDR1 SQVTM, CDR2 ANQGSEA. The CDR3 is 11 residues long. With 0 bases removed from V and 8 bases from J, the gap between germline ends came to 7 bases. The CDR3 DNA sequence: TGCAGCGTTGAAGAACAGGGAGAAGCTTTCTTT. Protein product: CSVEEQGEAFF. The full variable domain, completed using reference TRBV29-1 and TRBJ1-1, is SAVISQKPSRDICQRGTSLTIQCQVDSQVTMMFWYRQQPGQSLTLIATANQGSEATYESGFVIDKFPISRPNLTFSTLTVSNMSPEDSSIYLCSVEEQGEAFFGQGTRLTVV.

V and J are TRBV9 and TRBJ2-1; 9 bases align to TRBD2. The J segment lost 9 bases and the V segment lost 4 bases, leaving 8 bases of the junction unmatched. CDR1 and CDR2 (germline): SGDLS, YYNGEE. The CDR3 length is 14 residues. The CDR3 reads CASSQRTSVSEQFF. CDR3 sequence (DNA): TGTGCCAGCAGCCAACGGACTAGCGTCTCTGAGCAGTTCTTC.

The chain employs TRBV11-3 and TRBJ1-2; tentatively, D is TRBD1 (6 bases). The CDR3 contains 12 residues. V was clipped by 4 bases and J by 5 bases, with 8 bases between them. Germline assignment: CDR1 SGHNT and CDR2 YENEEA. CDR3 nucleotides: TGTGCCAGCAGCTCGGGGGCATATGGCTACACCTTC. Residues: CASSSGAYGYTF.

The chain joins TRBV27 to TRBJ2-7; 8 bases agree with TRBD2. CDR3 length: 14 residues. Germline CDR1 MNHEY, CDR2 SMNVEV (reference sequence). Trimming cost V 6 bases and J 6 bases; bases outside gene matches: 10. The CDR3 sequence: CASRSGTSRGEQYF. As DNA, the CDR3 is TGTGCCAGCAGATCCGGGACTAGTAGAGGCGAGCAGTACTTC.

V and J are TRBV7-2 and TRBJ1-1; D not resolved. Trimming cost V 3 bases and J 5 bases, with 7 bases left between them. The germline gives CDR1 SGHTA, CDR2 FQGNSA. The CDR3 covers 12 residues. CDR3 amino acids: CASSFHVTEAFF. The CDR3 coding sequence is TGTGCCAGCAGCTTCCATGTGACTGAAGCTTTCTTT.

This chain links TRBV4-3 with TRBJ2-1; 7 nucleotides match TRBD2. Per the germline V gene, CDR1 is LGHNA and CDR2 is YSLEER. CDR3 length: 18 residues. J gave up 4 bases and V 0 bases, and 12 bases lay outside the gene matches. CDR3 region: CASSQDLPGRTSYNEQFF. The CDR3, as DNA: TGCGCCAGCAGCCAAGACCTACCCGGGAGGACCTCTTACAATGAGCAGTTCTTC.

This chain joins TRBV4-3 and TRBJ1-1; D gene unclear. V was cut by 3 bases and J by 6 bases, with 11 bases left in between. This CDR3 contains 13 residues. From germline, CDR1 is LGHNA and CDR2 YSLEER. CDR3 residues: CASSHSGEAEAFF. The CDR3 DNA reads TGCGCCAGCAGCCATAGTGGCGAGGCTGAAGCTTTCTTT.

V usage is TRBV5-1 and J usage is TRBJ2-1; a weak D match, TRBD2 (6 bases). The CDR3 runs 15 residues. V was clipped by 0 bases and J by 5 bases, with 12 bases between them. From germline, CDR1 is SGHRS and CDR2 YFSETQ. The CDR3 sequence is CASSLGGVPNNEQFF. The CDR3 DNA sequence: TGCGCCAGCAGCTTGGGGGGGGTCCCCAACAATGAGCAGTTCTTC.